Listed below are T cell receptor beta chains from one sample, sequenced in a study of beta chain features in type 1 diabetes. TCRdb keeps only in-frame clones here, not all; method: immunoSEQ multiplex PCR. The sample yields almost 250,000 clones, over 12% seen once. The sample was naive CD4+ T cells from blood. These receptor sequences come from a woman between 40 and 50 years old in good health. Both conserved end residues are part of each CDR3. The D gene is left open where the match is weak. The listing skips clone size in some rows; elsewhere it reads once, few, many or a size class.

cdr3_aa,cdr3_nt,clone_size,j_call,d_call,v_call
CASSVEQARNTGELFF,TGTGCCAGCAGCGTAGAACAGGCGAGGAACACCGGGGAGCTGTTTTTT,.,TRBJ2-2,.,TRBV9
CASSPPTGTEAFF,TGTGCCAGCTCACCACCGACGGGCACTGAAGCTTTCTTT,many,TRBJ1-1,.,TRBV18
CASNTDRRQPQHF,TGTGCCAGCAATACAGATAGGCGTCAGCCCCAGCATTTT,.,TRBJ1-5,.,TRBV6-1
CASSLDRSRAEQYF,TGTGCCAGCAGCTTGGACAGGTCGAGAGCCGAGCAGTACTTC,few,TRBJ2-7,.,TRBV5-4
CASRTFVLPEGYTF,TGTGCCAGTCGCACATTTGTCCTTCCCGAAGGCTACACCTTC,.,TRBJ1-2,.,TRBV19
CSVERTGGYEQYF,TGCAGCGTTGAAAGGACAGGGGGCTACGAGCAGTACTTC,.,TRBJ2-7,TRBD1,TRBV29-1
CASSEGLAGGTKETQYF,TGTGCCAGCAGCGAGGGACTAGCGGGGGGCACAAAAGAGACCCAGTACTTC,few,TRBJ2-5,TRBD2,TRBV9
CASSQGQNNSPLHF,TGCGCCAGCAGCCAAGGTCAGAACAATTCACCCCTCCACTTT,few,TRBJ1-6,.,TRBV4-3
CASRLYRGRTDTQYF,TGTGCCAGCAGACTCTACAGGGGGCGGACAGATACGCAGTATTTT,.,TRBJ2-3,TRBD1,TRBV4-2
CAISTEPHTQYF,TGTGCCATCAGCACCGAGCCCCATACGCAGTATTTT,few,TRBJ2-3,.,TRBV10-3
CASSHTHRDAEQFF,TGCGCCAGCAGTCACACACACAGGGATGCTGAGCAGTTCTTC,many,TRBJ2-1,.,TRBV23-1
CASSLDSSLAKNIQYF,TGTGCCAGCAGCCTGGACTCCAGTCTAGCCAAAAACATTCAGTACTTC,.,TRBJ2-4,.,TRBV7-9
CASSTSPRQNQPQHF,TGTGCCAGTAGTACCTCACCTCGACAGAATCAGCCCCAGCATTTT,.,TRBJ1-5,.,TRBV19
CASSSGGTDTQYF,TGTGCCAGCAGCTCGGGGGGCACAGATACGCAGTATTTT,.,TRBJ2-3,.,TRBV7-7
CASSGTGGIGNQPQHF,TGTGCCAGCAGTGGGACAGGGGGCATAGGCAATCAGCCCCAGCATTTT,.,TRBJ1-5,TRBD1,TRBV6-1
CASSSNRGLAGGLYNEQFF,TGTGCCAGCAGCTCTAACCGGGGACTAGCGGGGGGGCTGTACAATGAGCAGTTCTTC,few,TRBJ2-1,TRBD2,TRBV7-6
CASSRGTLFRDSGYGYTF,TGTGCCAGCAGCCGCGGAACTTTATTTCGGGACAGCGGCTATGGCTACACCTTC,few,TRBJ1-2,TRBD1,TRBV7-6
CASSIPGQYGNTIYF,TGTGCCAGCAGCATACCGGGACAGTACGGAAACACCATATATTTT,few,TRBJ1-3,TRBD1,TRBV7-2
CASSPTGIQETQYF,TGTGCCAGCTCACCGACAGGAATACAAGAGACCCAGTACTTC,few,TRBJ2-5,.,TRBV18
CSVEDQSTGELFF,TGCAGCGTTGAAGATCAGTCCACCGGGGAGCTGTTTTTT,.,TRBJ2-2,.,TRBV29-1
CSVRTTGINQPQHF,TGCAGCGTCCGAACGACAGGGATCAATCAGCCCCAGCATTTT,few,TRBJ1-5,TRBD1,TRBV29-1
CASSQGRPGGRRYNEQFF,TGTGCCAGCAGCCAAGGCCGCCCGGGAGGGCGACGCTACAATGAGCAGTTCTTC,few,TRBJ2-1,TRBD2,TRBV14
CASSMGQGSYEQYF,TGCGCCAGCAGCATGGGACAGGGCTCCTACGAGCAGTACTTC,.,TRBJ2-7,TRBD1,TRBV5-1
CASSYRLGTETQYF,TGTGCCAGCAGTTATCGACTGGGGACTGAGACCCAGTACTTC,few,TRBJ2-5,.,TRBV6-5
CASSGGLNTDTQYF,TGTGCCAGCAGTGGGGGGCTGAACACAGATACGCAGTATTTT,.,TRBJ2-3,.,TRBV2
CASSRTGGLNQPQHF,TGTGCCAGCTCACGGACAGGGGGCCTTAATCAGCCCCAGCATTTT,.,TRBJ1-5,TRBD1,TRBV18
CASSRDGQFYEQYF,TGTGCCAGCAGTCGCGACGGACAGTTCTACGAGCAGTACTTC,.,TRBJ2-7,.,TRBV6-5
CASSLRGLISDTQYF,TGTGCCAGCAGCTTAAGGGGGCTAATCTCAGATACGCAGTATTTT,few,TRBJ2-3,TRBD1,TRBV7-2
CAISDRDNPFNTGELFF,TGTGCCATCAGTGACCGGGACAATCCCTTTAACACCGGGGAGCTGTTTTTT,few,TRBJ2-2,.,TRBV10-3
CASSDRGWTGELFF,TGTGCCAGCAGTGACAGGGGTTGGACCGGGGAGCTGTTTTTT,.,TRBJ2-2,.,TRBV2
CASSLEAGGMDQPQHF,TGCGCCAGCAGCTTGGAGGCAGGGGGGATGGATCAGCCCCAGCATTTT,.,TRBJ1-5,TRBD1,TRBV5-1
CASRRDRGSGNTIYF,TGTGCCAGTAGACGAGACAGGGGTTCTGGAAACACCATATATTTT,.,TRBJ1-3,TRBD1,TRBV19
CASSPRQGARGTEQYF,TGTGCCAGCAGCCCCAGACAGGGGGCGAGGGGTACCGAGCAGTACTTC,few,TRBJ2-7,TRBD1,TRBV7-2
CASSPNRDGYTF,TGTGCCAGCAGCCCGAACAGGGATGGCTACACCTTC,few,TRBJ1-2,.,TRBV5-4
CASSQGQGDNSPLYF,TGTGCCAGCTCACAAGGACAGGGGGATAATTCACCCCTCTACTTT,once,TRBJ1-6,TRBD1,TRBV18
CASSLDGSENTEAFF,TGCGCCAGCAGCTTGGACGGGTCTGAGAACACTGAAGCTTTCTTT,few,TRBJ1-1,.,TRBV5-1
CASSYSAGPIVETQYF,TGTGCCAGCAGTTACTCCGCGGGCCCCATCGTAGAGACCCAGTACTTC,.,TRBJ2-5,.,TRBV6-5
CASILAGTDTQYF,TGTGCCAGCATCCTAGCGGGGACAGATACGCAGTATTTT,.,TRBJ2-3,TRBD2,TRBV6-5
CASSRALGGGSEKLFF,TGTGCCAGCAGCCGAGCACTGGGCGGGGGCAGTGAAAAACTGTTTTTT,few,TRBJ1-4,.,TRBV7-9
CASNFKNYGYTF,TGTGCCAGCAACTTCAAGAACTATGGCTACACCTTC,.,TRBJ1-2,.,TRBV6-5